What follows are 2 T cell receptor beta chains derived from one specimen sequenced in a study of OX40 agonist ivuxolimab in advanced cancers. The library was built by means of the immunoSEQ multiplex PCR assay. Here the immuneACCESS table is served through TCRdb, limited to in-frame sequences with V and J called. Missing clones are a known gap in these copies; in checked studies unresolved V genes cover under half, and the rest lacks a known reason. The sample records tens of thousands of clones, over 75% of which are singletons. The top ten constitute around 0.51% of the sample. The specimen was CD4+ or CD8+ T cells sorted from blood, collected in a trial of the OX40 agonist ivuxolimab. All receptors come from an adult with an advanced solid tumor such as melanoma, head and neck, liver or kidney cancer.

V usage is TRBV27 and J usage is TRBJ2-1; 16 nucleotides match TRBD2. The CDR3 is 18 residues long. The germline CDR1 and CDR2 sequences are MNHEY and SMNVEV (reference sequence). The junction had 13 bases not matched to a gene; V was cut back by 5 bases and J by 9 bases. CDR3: CASSTQTGTSGGGGEQFF. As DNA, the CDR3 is TGTGCCAGCAGTACACAAACCGGGACTAGCGGGGGGGGTGGTGAGCAGTTCTTC.

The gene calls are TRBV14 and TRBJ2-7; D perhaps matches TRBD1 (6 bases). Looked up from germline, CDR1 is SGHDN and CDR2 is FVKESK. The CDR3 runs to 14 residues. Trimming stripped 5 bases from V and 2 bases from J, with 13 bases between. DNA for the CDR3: TGTGCCAGCAGCAGAGGGGACATTACCTACGAGCAGTACTTC. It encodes CASSRGDITYEQYF.